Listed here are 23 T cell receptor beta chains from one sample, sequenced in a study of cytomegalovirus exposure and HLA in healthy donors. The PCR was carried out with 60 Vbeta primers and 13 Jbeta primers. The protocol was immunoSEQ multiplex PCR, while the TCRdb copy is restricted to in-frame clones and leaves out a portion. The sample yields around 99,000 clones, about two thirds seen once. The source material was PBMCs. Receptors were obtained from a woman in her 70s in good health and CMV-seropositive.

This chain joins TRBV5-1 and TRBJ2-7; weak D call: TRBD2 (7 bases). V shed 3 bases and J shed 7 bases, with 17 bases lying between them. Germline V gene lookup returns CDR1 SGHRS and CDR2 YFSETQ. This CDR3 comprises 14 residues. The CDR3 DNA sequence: TGCGCCAGCAGCTCATCCGGGGGGCCCTTGGAGCAGTACTTC. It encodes CASSSSGGPLEQYF.

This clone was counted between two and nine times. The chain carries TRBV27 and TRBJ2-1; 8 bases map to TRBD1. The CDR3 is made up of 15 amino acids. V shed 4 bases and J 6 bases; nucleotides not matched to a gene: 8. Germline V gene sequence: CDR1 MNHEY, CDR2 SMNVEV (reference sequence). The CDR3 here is CASSSNPDRVNEQFF. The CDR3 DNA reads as TGTGCCAGCAGTTCGAACCCGGACAGGGTCAATGAGCAGTTCTTC.

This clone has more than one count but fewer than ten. CDR3 region: CATSRVAGNGKLFF. DNA of the CDR3: TGTGCCACCAGCAGAGTTGCAGGCAACGGAAAACTGTTTTTT. V gene TRBV15 combines with J gene TRBJ1-4; D call uncertain. This CDR3 spans 14 amino acids. Germline CDR1 LNHNV, CDR2 YYDKDF (reference sequence). Trimming took off 1 base at V and 10 bases at J, with 13 bases between the two ends. Complete variable domain (other parts from reference TRBV15 and TRBJ1-4): DAMVIQNPRYQVTQFGKPVTLSCSQTLNHNVMYWYQQKSSQAPKLLFHYYDKDFNNEADTPDNFQSRRPNTSFCFLDIRSPGLGDTAMYLCATSRVAGNGKLFFGSGTQLSVL.

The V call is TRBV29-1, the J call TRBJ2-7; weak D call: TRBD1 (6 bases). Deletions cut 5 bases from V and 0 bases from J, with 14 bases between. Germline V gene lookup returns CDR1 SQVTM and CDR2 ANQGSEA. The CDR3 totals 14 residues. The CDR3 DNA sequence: TGCAGCGTTTCGGGACATCTTATCTCCTACGAGCAGTACTTC. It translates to CSVSGHLISYEQYF.

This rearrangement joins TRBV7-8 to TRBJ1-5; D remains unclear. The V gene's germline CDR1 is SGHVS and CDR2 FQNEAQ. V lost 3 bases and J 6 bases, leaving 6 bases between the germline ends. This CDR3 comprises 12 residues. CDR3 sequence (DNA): TGTGCCAGCAGCTTTGCGGGTCAGCCCCAGCATTTT. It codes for CASSFAGQPQHF.

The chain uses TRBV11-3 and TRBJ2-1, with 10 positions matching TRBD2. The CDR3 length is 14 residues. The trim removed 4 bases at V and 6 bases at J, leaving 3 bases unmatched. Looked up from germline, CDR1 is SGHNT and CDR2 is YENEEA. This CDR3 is CASSSRTSGNEQFF. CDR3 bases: TGTGCCAGCAGCTCCAGGACTAGCGGCAATGAGCAGTTCTTC.

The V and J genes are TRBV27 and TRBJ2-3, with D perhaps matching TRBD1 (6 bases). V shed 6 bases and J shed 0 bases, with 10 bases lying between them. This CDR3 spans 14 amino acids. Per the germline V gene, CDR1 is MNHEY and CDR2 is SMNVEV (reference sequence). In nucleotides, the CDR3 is TGTGCCAGCAGGCCAGGGACAAGCACAGATACGCAGTATTTT. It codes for CASRPGTSTDTQYF.

The CDR3 nucleotides are TGTGCCAGCTCCCTCCTTGGACTAGCGGGGGCAATTCCCAGCACAGATACGCAGTATTTT. It codes for CASSLLGLAGAIPSTDTQYF. The chain has TRBV2 and TRBJ2-3; 13 nucleotides line up with TRBD2. Trimming cost V 8 bases and J 0 bases; bases outside gene matches: 17. This CDR3 is 20 amino acids long. CDR1 is SNHLY and CDR2 is FYNNEI in the germline V gene.

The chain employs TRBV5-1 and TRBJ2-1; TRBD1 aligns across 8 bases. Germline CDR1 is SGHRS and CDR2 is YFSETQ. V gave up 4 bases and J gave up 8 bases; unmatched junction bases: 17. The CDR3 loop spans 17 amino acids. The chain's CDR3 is CASSLDPGTGLGDEQFF. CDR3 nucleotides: TGCGCCAGCAGCCTGGATCCCGGGACAGGACTTGGGGATGAGCAGTTCTTC.

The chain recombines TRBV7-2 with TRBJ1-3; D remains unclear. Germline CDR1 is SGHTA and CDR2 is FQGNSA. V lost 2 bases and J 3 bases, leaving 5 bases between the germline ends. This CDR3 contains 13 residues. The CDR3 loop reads CASSLLYGNTIYF. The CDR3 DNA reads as TGTGCCAGCAGCTTATTGTATGGAAACACCATATATTTT.

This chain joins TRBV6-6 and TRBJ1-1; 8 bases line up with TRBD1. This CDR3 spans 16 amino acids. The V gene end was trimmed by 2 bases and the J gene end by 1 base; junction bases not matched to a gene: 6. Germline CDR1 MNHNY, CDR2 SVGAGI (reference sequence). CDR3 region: CASSYIRTGQNTEAFF. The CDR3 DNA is TGTGCCAGCAGTTACATTCGGACAGGGCAGAACACTGAAGCTTTCTTT.

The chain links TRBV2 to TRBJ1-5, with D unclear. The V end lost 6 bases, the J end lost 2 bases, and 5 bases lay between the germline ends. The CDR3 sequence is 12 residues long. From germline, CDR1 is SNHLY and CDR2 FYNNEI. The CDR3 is CASRAGNQPQHF. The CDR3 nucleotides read TGTGCCAGCAGGGCAGGCAATCAGCCCCAGCATTTT.

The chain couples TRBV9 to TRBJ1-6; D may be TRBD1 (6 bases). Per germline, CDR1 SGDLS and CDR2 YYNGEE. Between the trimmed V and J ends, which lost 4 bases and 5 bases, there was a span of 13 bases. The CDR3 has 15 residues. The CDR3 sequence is CASSPQAGDNSPLHF. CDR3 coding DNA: TGTGCCAGCAGCCCCCAGGCAGGGGATAATTCACCCCTCCACTTT.

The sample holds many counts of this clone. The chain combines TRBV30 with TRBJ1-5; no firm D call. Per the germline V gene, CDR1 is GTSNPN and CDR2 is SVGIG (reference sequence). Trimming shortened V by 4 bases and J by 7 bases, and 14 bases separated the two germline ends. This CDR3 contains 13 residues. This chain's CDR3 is CAWTSAVGQPQHF. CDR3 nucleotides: TGTGCCTGGACTTCCGCGGTCGGGCAGCCCCAGCATTTT.

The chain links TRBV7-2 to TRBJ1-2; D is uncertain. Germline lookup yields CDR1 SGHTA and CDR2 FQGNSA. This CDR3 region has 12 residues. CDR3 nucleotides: TGTGCATTACGGGAGGCTAACTATGGCTACACCTTC. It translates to CALREANYGYTF.

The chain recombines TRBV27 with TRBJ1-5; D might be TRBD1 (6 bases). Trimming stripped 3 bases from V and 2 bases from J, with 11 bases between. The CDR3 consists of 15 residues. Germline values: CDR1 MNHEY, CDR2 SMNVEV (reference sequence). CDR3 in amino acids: CASSFQQGGNQPQHF. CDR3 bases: TGTGCCAGCAGTTTTCAACAGGGCGGCAATCAGCCCCAGCATTTT.

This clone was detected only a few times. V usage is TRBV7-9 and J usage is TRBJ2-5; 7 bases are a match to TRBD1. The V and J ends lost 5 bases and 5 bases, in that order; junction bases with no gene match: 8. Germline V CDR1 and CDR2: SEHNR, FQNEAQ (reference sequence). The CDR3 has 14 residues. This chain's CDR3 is CASSQPTGSETQYF. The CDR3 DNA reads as TGTGCCAGCAGCCAACCGACAGGGAGTGAGACCCAGTACTTC.

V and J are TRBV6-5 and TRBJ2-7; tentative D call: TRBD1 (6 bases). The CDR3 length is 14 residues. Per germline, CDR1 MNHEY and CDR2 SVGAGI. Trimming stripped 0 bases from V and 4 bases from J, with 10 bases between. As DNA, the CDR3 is TGTGCCAGCAGTTACTCATTGACAGGTTACGAGCAGTACTTC. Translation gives CASSYSLTGYEQYF.

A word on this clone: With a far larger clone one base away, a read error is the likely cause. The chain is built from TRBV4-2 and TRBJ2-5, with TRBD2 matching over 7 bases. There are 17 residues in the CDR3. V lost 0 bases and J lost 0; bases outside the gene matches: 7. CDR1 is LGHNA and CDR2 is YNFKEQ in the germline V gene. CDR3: CASSQDEARGYQETQYF. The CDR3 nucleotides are TGTGCCAGCAGCCAAGATGAGGCGCGGGGGTACCAAGAGACCCAGTACTTC.

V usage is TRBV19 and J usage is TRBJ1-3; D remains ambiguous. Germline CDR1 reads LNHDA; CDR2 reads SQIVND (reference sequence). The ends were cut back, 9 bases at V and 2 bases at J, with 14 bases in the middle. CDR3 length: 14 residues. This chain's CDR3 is CASTIPSAGNTIYF. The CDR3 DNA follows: TGTGCCAGCACGATTCCGTCGGCTGGAAACACCATATATTTT.

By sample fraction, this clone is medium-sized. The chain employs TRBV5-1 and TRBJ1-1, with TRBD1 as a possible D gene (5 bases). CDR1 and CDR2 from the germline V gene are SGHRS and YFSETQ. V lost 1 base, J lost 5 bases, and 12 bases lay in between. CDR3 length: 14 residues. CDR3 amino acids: CASSLTGGRTEAFF. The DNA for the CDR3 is TGCGCCAGCAGCTTGACGGGGGGACGGACTGAAGCTTTCTTT.

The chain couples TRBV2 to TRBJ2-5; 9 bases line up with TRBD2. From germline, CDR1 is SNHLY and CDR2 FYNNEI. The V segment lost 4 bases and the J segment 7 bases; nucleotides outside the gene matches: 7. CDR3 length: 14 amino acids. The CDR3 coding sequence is TGTGCCAGCAGTGCCGGACTAGCGAAGGGGACCCAGTACTTC. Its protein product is CASSAGLAKGTQYF.

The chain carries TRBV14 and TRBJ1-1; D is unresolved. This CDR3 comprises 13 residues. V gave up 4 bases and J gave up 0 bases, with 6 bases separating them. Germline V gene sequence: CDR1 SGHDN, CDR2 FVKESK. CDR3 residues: CASSPFLNTEAFF. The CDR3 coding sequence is TGTGCCAGCAGCCCCTTCCTGAACACTGAAGCTTTCTTT.